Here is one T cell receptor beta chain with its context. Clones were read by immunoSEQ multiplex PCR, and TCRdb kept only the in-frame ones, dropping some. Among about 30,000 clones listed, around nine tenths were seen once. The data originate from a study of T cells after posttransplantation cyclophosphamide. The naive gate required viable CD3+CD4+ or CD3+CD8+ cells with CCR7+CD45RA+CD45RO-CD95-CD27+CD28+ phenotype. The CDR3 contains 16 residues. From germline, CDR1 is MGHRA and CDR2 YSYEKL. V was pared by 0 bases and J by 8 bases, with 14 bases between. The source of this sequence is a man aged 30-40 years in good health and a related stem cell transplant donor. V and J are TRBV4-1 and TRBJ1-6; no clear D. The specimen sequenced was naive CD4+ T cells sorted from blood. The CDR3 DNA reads TGCGCCAGCAGCCAAGAGAGCCGGGTTCAACATTCACCCCTCCACTTT. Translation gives CASSQESRVQHSPLHF.